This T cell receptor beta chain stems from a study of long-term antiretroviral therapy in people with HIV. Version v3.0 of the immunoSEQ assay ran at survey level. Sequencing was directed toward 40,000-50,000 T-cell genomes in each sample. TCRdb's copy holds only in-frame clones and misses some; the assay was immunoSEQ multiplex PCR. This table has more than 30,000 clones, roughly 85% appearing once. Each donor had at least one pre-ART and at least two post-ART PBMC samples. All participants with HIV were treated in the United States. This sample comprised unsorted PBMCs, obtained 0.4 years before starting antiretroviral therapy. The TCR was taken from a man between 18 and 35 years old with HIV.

This CDR3 reads CASSFPPGPQTGELFF. CDR3 bases: TGCGCCAGCAGCTTCCCTCCGGGACCCCAGACCGGGGAGCTGTTTTTT. The gene calls are TRBV5-1 and TRBJ2-2; tentatively, D is TRBD1 or TRBD2 (5 bases each). With 2 bases removed from V and 5 bases from J, the gap between germline ends came to 16 bases. The germline V gene encodes CDR1 SGHRS and CDR2 YFSETQ. The CDR3 runs to 16 residues.